The entry that follows covers one TCR beta chain sequence. What it binds is unknown. The sample is drawn from a study of cytomegalovirus exposure and HLA in healthy donors. Study as a whole: An early data release held some 85 million unique TCRs from HLA-typed donors.

Trimming took 0 bases from V and 5 from J, leaving 13 bases between them. Looked up from germline, CDR1 is SGHAT and CDR2 is FQNNGV. CDR3 length: 16 amino acids. Findings and limits, study-wide: With high specificity and sensitivity, the classifier reportedly diagnosed cytomegalovirus status. It was only CMV serostatus that was available as immune exposure information.

The PCR had 60 Vbeta and 13 Jbeta primers. Assay used: immunoSEQ multiplex PCR; TCRdb lists only in-frame clones, some missing. The repertoire holds some 100,000 clones, with around 80% as singletons. The rearrangement uses TRBV11-2 and TRBJ2-2, with D perhaps matching TRBD2 (5 bases). This receptor was taken from a male donor in good health and CMV-seropositive. The material sequenced was PBMCs. The DNA of the CDR3 is TGTGCCAGCAGCTTAGAATACCGGACTGCAACCGGGGAGCTGTTTTTT. It translates to CASSLEYRTATGELFF.